Below are 18 T cell receptor beta chains sequenced from a single sample in a study of T cells in Graves' hyperthyroidism and ophthalmopathy. Amplified TCR beta CDR3 regions derived from RNA transcripts. First-round RT-PCR of the TCR CDR3 relied on the HTBI primer set. TCRdb analysed the multiplex PCR reads with MiXCR anew, one entry per CDR3 protein. The sample has approximately 410,000 distinct CDR3 sequences, about 13% seen once. Material for sequencing was blood. The receptors were gathered from a woman aged 18-29 years with Graves' hyperthyroidism.

This clonotype has at least ten counts. The J gene is TRBJ1-1, the V gene TRBV27; 7 positions agree with TRBD1. Trimming at V came to 8 bases and at J to 1 base, leaving 10 bases not matched to a gene. The CDR3 runs to 15 residues. Germline CDR1 and CDR2: MNHEY and SMNVEV (reference sequence). The DNA for the CDR3 is TGTGCCAGCCATGACCGGGACAGAAGGAACACTGAAGCTTTCTTT. This sequence encodes CASHDRDRRNTEAFF.

This clonotype was observed at least ten times. The chain has TRBV6-5 and TRBJ2-1, with TRBD2 matching 11 bases. The V and J ends lost 0 bases and 7 bases, in that order; junction bases with no gene match: 5. This CDR3 region has 16 residues. Germline-derived CDR1 and CDR2 are MNHEY and SVGAGI. The CDR3 DNA reads TGTGCCAGCAGTTACTCGATAGCGGGAGGGCCAAATGAGCAGTTCTTC. Its protein is CASSYSIAGGPNEQFF.

Many counts were recorded for this clonotype. The chain carries TRBV7-9 and TRBJ2-2; possible D gene TRBD1, 6 bases. The CDR3 runs 14 residues. Trimming pared 6 bases from V and 0 bases from J, leaving 8 bases between. Germline V gene data show CDR1 as SEHNR and CDR2 as FQNEAQ (reference sequence). The CDR3 DNA follows: TGTGCCAGCAGGGGGGCTGCGAACACCGGGGAGCTGTTTTTT. Protein: CASRGAANTGELFF.

This clonotype has ten or more counts. V usage is TRBV7-9 and J usage is TRBJ1-2; D is uncertain. The CDR3 is 15 amino acids. V was shortened by 1 base and J by 4 bases, with 13 bases between the two germline ends. Germline CDR1 and CDR2: SEHNR and FQNEAQ (reference sequence). CDR3 protein: CASSLDISTRYGYTF. CDR3 nucleotide sequence: TGTGCCAGCAGCTTAGACATCTCTACCCGCTATGGCTACACCTTC.

V usage is TRBV19 and J usage is TRBJ2-1, with D perhaps TRBD1 or TRBD2 (6 bases each). Trimming left V 6 bases short and J 5 bases short, with 17 bases between. The germline gives CDR1 LNHDA, CDR2 SQIVND (reference sequence). The CDR3 is 15 amino acids. CDR3 sequence (DNA): TGTGCCAGTAGCGGGGGCAGGGTGTCCCACAATGAGCAGTTCTTC. Amino acid sequence: CASSGGRVSHNEQFF.

Many counts were recorded for this clonotype. V gene TRBV6-6 combines with J gene TRBJ2-3; the D is unclear. The ends were cut back, 0 bases at V and 9 bases at J, with 13 bases in the middle. The CDR3 is 14 residues long. In germline, CDR1 is MNHNY, CDR2 SVGAGI (reference sequence). CDR3 nucleotides: TGTGCCAGCAGTTACTCCATTAGCCGCGGAACGCAGTATTTT. Its translation is CASSYSISRGTQYF.

Only a few counts were recorded for this clonotype. This sequence joins TRBV3-1 and TRBJ1-6; D not certain. This CDR3 spans 15 amino acids. CDR1 and CDR2 from the germline V gene are LGHDT and YNNKEL (reference sequence). Trimming pared 2 bases from V and 6 bases from J, leaving 11 bases between. The chain's CDR3 is CASSQSGKTNSPLHF. The CDR3 DNA sequence: TGTGCCAGCAGCCAAAGTGGGAAGACTAATTCACCCCTCCACTTT.

This clonotype was recorded many times. J is TRBJ2-3 and V is TRBV20-1; D gene ambiguous. The CDR3 loop spans 13 amino acids. Trimming pared 6 bases from V and 0 bases from J, leaving 10 bases between. Germline assignment: CDR1 DFQATT and CDR2 SNEGSKA (reference sequence). CDR3 sequence: CSAGMKSTDTQYF. The CDR3 DNA reads TGCAGTGCAGGTATGAAGAGCACAGATACGCAGTATTTT.

This clonotype has ten or more counts. The rearrangement joins TRBV27 to TRBJ2-7, with D possibly TRBD2 on 5 matching bases. This CDR3 spans 14 amino acids. From germline, CDR1 is MNHEY and CDR2 SMNVEV (reference sequence). V shed 3 bases and J shed 1 base, with 10 bases lying between them. CDR3 in DNA: TGTGCCAGCAGTTTTGTCCGGGATTCCTACGAGCAGTACTTC. Translating it yields CASSFVRDSYEQYF.

This clonotype has more than one count but fewer than ten. J is TRBJ1-5 and V is TRBV27; weak D call: TRBD1 (5 bases). The germline V gene encodes CDR1 MNHEY and CDR2 SMNVEV (reference sequence). The CDR3 length is 15 residues. V was pared by 4 bases and J by 2 bases, with 12 bases between. DNA for the CDR3: TGTGCCAGCAGTTCTGCCAGGGAGGGCAATCAGCCCCAGCATTTT. Translated: CASSSAREGNQPQHF.

This clonotype appeared a few times. The CDR3 here is CATSDSPGGGRGTEAFF. CDR3 bases: TGTGCCACCAGTGATTCCCCGGGGGGGGGACGGGGCACTGAAGCTTTCTTT. The rearrangement links TRBV24-1 to TRBJ1-1, with D possibly TRBD1 on 5 matching bases. This CDR3 is 17 amino acids long. Trimming left V 2 bases short and J 4 bases short, with 19 bases between. CDR1 is KGHDR, CDR2 SFDVKD, per germline.

This clonotype was seen repeatedly, ten times or more. The genes are TRBV5-1 and TRBJ2-3, with D perhaps TRBD1 or TRBD2 (5 bases each). V was clipped by 7 bases and J by 3 bases, with 18 bases between them. Germline V CDR1 and CDR2: SGHRS, YFSETQ. This CDR3 is 15 amino acids long. CDR3 in amino acids: CASGARGAETDTQYF. The CDR3 bases are TGCGCCAGCGGGGCGAGGGGCGCAGAGACAGATACGCAGTATTTT.

This clonotype was observed a single time. V is TRBV12-3 or TRBV12-4 and J is TRBJ1-5; D unclear. This CDR3 has 14 amino acids. Trimming cost V 0 bases and J 4 bases, with 7 bases left between them. CDR3 loop: CASSLARINQPQHF. In DNA form, the CDR3 reads TGTGCCAGCAGTTTAGCACGGATTAATCAGCCCCAGCATTTT.

This rearrangement joins TRBV7-6 to TRBJ1-3, with D possibly matching TRBD1 (6 bases). In germline, CDR1 is SGHVS, CDR2 FNYEAQ. With 4 bases removed from V and 4 bases from J, the gap between germline ends came to 11 bases. CDR3 length: 14 residues. CDR3 nucleotides: TGTGCCAGCAGCTCGACAGGCGGGGGAAACACCATATATTTT. This encodes CASSSTGGGNTIYF.

This clonotype came up a few times. The chain carries TRBV7-6 and TRBJ2-7; 8 bases agree with TRBD1. The ends lost 5 bases at V and 0 bases at J; junction bases unmatched: 9. The CDR3 length is 16 residues. Germline loops: CDR1 SGHVS, CDR2 FNYEAQ. CDR3 residues: CASSAGQGGSSYEQYF. In nucleotides, the CDR3 is TGTGCCAGCAGCGCAGGACAGGGTGGGAGCTCCTACGAGCAGTACTTC.

This clonotype was observed a handful of times. J is TRBJ2-2 and V is TRBV4-3; D possibly matches TRBD1 or TRBD2 (6 bases each). Per the germline V gene, CDR1 is LGHNA and CDR2 is YSLEER. The CDR3 runs 16 residues. Trimming pared 1 base from V and 5 bases from J, leaving 14 bases between. The CDR3, as DNA: TGCGCCAGCAGCCAAGCGGCAGGGGCGGGGACCGGGGAGCTGTTTTTT. This gives the protein CASSQAAGAGTGELFF.

This clonotype appeared many times. Written as DNA, the CDR3 is TGTGCCAGCAGCTCCCTCCCGGGAGGGACTCTTTTCACCTCCACAGATACGCAGTATTTT. It is translated as CASSSLPGGTLFTSTDTQYF. The chain joins TRBV7-9 to TRBJ2-3, with 8 bases fitting TRBD2. This CDR3 is built from 20 residues. The germline V gene has CDR1 SEHNR and CDR2 FQNEAQ (reference sequence). Losses at the gene ends were 4 bases for V and 2 bases for J; bases not matched to a gene: 20.

The chain is built from TRBV15 and TRBJ1-2; 11 nucleotides match TRBD1. The CDR3 is 15 amino acids. CDR1 and CDR2 (germline): LNHNV, YYDKDF (reference sequence). V lost 0 bases and J lost 7; bases outside the gene matches: 4. The CDR3 region is CATSRDRTGGGGYTF. Written as DNA, the CDR3 is TGTGCCACCAGCAGAGATCGGACAGGGGGCGGTGGCTACACCTTC.